This entry lists 32 T cell receptor beta chains sequenced from one sample in a study of shared T cell receptors in the human thymus. Assay: immunoSEQ multiplex PCR; the TCRdb copy retains only in-frame clones and omits some. The sample lists 640,000 or so clones; 70% to 90% were seen once. These same data were also listed under a study on human thymus T cells.

Sequencing was carried out using thymocytes. Receptors originate from a boy under two years old with a congenital heart defect.

The chain is built from TRBV14 and TRBJ2-5, with TRBD1 identical over 7 bases. Trimming at V came to 3 bases and at J to 0 bases, leaving 1 base not matched to a gene. Germline V gene sequence: CDR1 SGHDN, CDR2 FVKESK. This CDR3 has 14 amino acids. The CDR3 sequence: CASSHGQDQETQYF. CDR3 DNA: TGTGCCAGCAGCCACGGACAGGACCAAGAGACCCAGTACTTC.

As DNA, the CDR3 is TGTGCCAGCAGCGTAGCCCCCTGCTACAATGAGCAGTTCTTC. This translates into CASSVAPCYNEQFF. The rearrangement joins TRBV9 to TRBJ2-1, with D unclear. Germline CDR1 and CDR2: SGDLS and YYNGEE. V dropped 0 bases and J dropped 3 bases, with 7 bases sitting between them. This CDR3 contains 14 residues.

The chain recombines TRBV6-1 with TRBJ2-2; 7 nucleotides agree with TRBD1. Germline V gene data show CDR1 as MNHNS and CDR2 as SASEGT. Trimming at V came to 4 bases and at J to 5 bases, leaving 7 bases not matched to a gene. CDR3 size: 15 residues. The CDR3 sequence is CASSVWTGLTGELFF. In DNA, the CDR3 is TGTGCCAGCAGTGTGTGGACAGGATTAACCGGGGAGCTGTTTTTT.

The chain carries TRBV2 and TRBJ1-2; no clear D gene. The ends were cut back, 2 bases at V and 0 bases at J, with 10 bases in the middle. CDR3 length equals 15 residues. Germline V lookup: CDR1 SNHLY, CDR2 FYNNEI. The CDR3 region has the DNA TGTGCCAGCAGTGAACCGCGGGGAGCTAACTATGGCTACACCTTC. The encoded protein is CASSEPRGANYGYTF. The full variable domain, its missing parts supplied by reference TRBV2 and TRBJ1-2, is EPEVTQTPSHQVTQMGQEVILRCVPISNHLYFYWYRQILGQKVEFLVSFYNNEISEKSEIFDDQFSVERPDGSNFTLKIRSTKLEDSAMYFCASSEPRGANYGYTFGSGTRLTVV.

The chain is built from TRBV2 and TRBJ2-4; TRBD1 agrees at 8 bases. Germline V gene data show CDR1 as SNHLY and CDR2 as FYNNEI. The length of the CDR3 is 17 residues. The junction had 14 bases not matched to a gene; V was cut back by 8 bases and J by 2 bases. In nucleotides, the CDR3 is TGTGCCAGCGGGATGACAGGGGCCCCCTACCCCAAAAACATTCAGTACTTC. Amino acids: CASGMTGAPYPKNIQYF.

With respect to this clone: Within the sample, other DNA sequences also encode this same CDR3. This sequence joins TRBV6-5 and TRBJ2-7; D may be TRBD1 (6 bases). V was pared by 6 bases and J by 3 bases, with 15 bases between. The germline gives CDR1 MNHEY, CDR2 SVGAGI. The CDR3 is 14 amino acids. CDR3 sequence (DNA): TGTGCCAGCAGCTACAGGGATAGGGGCTACGAGCAGTACTTC. Amino acid sequence: CASSYRDRGYEQYF.

CDR3 nucleotides: TGTGCCAGCGGCAAGGAAGACAGGGCCAAAATCTCCTATGGCTACACCTTC. Its protein product is CASGKEDRAKISYGYTF. This chain uses TRBV28 with TRBJ1-2, with 7 bases fitting TRBD1. CDR1 and CDR2 from the germline V gene are MDHEN and SYDVKM. The CDR3 contains 17 residues. The ends lost 8 bases at V and 4 bases at J; junction bases unmatched: 19.

V is TRBV28 and J is TRBJ1-5, with 7 nucleotides matching TRBD1. Germline V gene sequence: CDR1 MDHEN, CDR2 SYDVKM. After removal of 1 base from V and 2 bases from J, the junction contained 5 bases not matched to a gene. The CDR3 totals 16 residues. The DNA of the CDR3 is TGTGCCAGCAGTTTATTGTTAGGGGGCGGCAATCAGCCCCAGCATTTT. Protein: CASSLLLGGGNQPQHF.

The chain has TRBV6-1 and TRBJ2-5, with D hard to call. This CDR3 region has 15 residues. V was shortened by 3 bases and J by 0 bases, with 11 bases between the two germline ends. From germline, CDR1 is MNHNS and CDR2 SASEGT. Written as DNA, the CDR3 is TGTGCCAGCAGTGAGCGACTGACCCACCAAGAGACCCAGTACTTC. Translated, it gives CASSERLTHQETQYF.

V gene TRBV12-5 combines with J gene TRBJ2-1, with 8 bases identical to TRBD2. The germline V gene encodes CDR1 LGHNT and CDR2 FRNRAP. Losses at the gene ends were 10 bases for V and 3 bases for J; bases not matched to a gene: 8. CDR3 length equals 14 residues. As DNA, the CDR3 is TGTGCTACTCCTTCGGGGGGGTTCTACAATGAGCAGTTCTTC. This gives the protein CATPSGGFYNEQFF.

The J gene is TRBJ2-7, the V gene TRBV27, with TRBD2 matching over 10 bases. V gave up 3 bases and J gave up 2 bases; unmatched junction bases: 16. In germline, CDR1 is MNHEY, CDR2 SMNVEV (reference sequence). CDR3 length: 19 amino acids. CDR3 sequence reads: CASSFIGTSGMNLPYEQYF. The CDR3, as DNA: TGTGCCAGCAGTTTTATTGGCACTAGCGGGATGAATTTACCCTACGAGCAGTACTTC.

The chain is built from TRBV9 and TRBJ2-7; a possible D gene is TRBD1 (6 bases). CDR3 length: 15 amino acids. V was pared by 4 bases and J by 0 bases, with 14 bases between. Germline CDR1 SGDLS, CDR2 YYNGEE. Here the CDR3 DNA reads TGTGCCAGCAGCCCGACAGGCCGGAGCTCCTACGAGCAGTACTTC. This gives the protein CASSPTGRSSYEQYF. Complete variable domain (other parts from reference TRBV9 and TRBJ2-7): DSGVTQTPKHLITATGQRVTLRCSPRSGDLSVYWYQQSLDQGLQFLIQYYNGEERAKGNILERFSAQQFPDLHSELNLSSLELGDSALYFCASSPTGRSSYEQYFGPGTRLTVT.

The chain recombines TRBV9 with TRBJ2-2, with 11 bases identical to TRBD2. V shed 4 bases, J shed 7 bases, and the junction held 12 bases outside the gene matches. The CDR3 is 17 amino acids. Germline lookup yields CDR1 SGDLS and CDR2 YYNGEE. The DNA of the CDR3 is TGTGCCAGCAGCTCTGAGACTAGCGGGGAGTCCAACGGGGAGCTGTTTTTT. Its protein product is CASSSETSGESNGELFF.

This clone is a singleton in its sample. The chain combines TRBV28 with TRBJ1-4, with no clear D. Germline CDR1 and CDR2: MDHEN and SYDVKM. The CDR3 is made up of 14 amino acids. V shed 2 bases and J shed 8 bases, with 12 bases lying between them. The CDR3: CASSLVRGEEKLFF. The CDR3 bases are TGTGCCAGCAGTTTAGTTCGGGGAGAAGAAAAACTGTTTTTT.

There are a few counts of this clone. This chain links TRBV4-1 with TRBJ1-5; TRBD1 agrees at 9 bases. The CDR3 is made up of 18 amino acids. Germline assignment: CDR1 MGHRA and CDR2 YSYEKL. V dropped 0 bases and J dropped 4; count of bases not matched to a gene: 10. The CDR3 nucleotides read TGCGCCAGCAGCCAAGAAGCGGTGACAGGGGGAAGAAATCAGCCCCAGCATTTT. It is translated as CASSQEAVTGGRNQPQHF.

V and J are TRBV7-3 and TRBJ2-6, with TRBD1 matching 7 bases. With 4 bases clipped from V and 0 bases from J, the junction kept 12 bases outside the gene matches. The CDR3 length is 19 residues. From germline, CDR1 is SGHTA and CDR2 FQGTGA. CDR3 coding DNA: TGTGCCAGCAGCTACAACACGGGACAGCAAAACTCTGGGGCCAACGTCCTGACTTTC. This codes for CASSYNTGQQNSGANVLTF.

This chain links TRBV9 with TRBJ2-7; 7 positions agree with TRBD2. In germline, CDR1 is SGDLS, CDR2 YYNGEE. This CDR3 region has 16 residues. V gave up 3 bases and J gave up 3 bases; unmatched junction bases: 12. The CDR3 protein is CASSGGAGTPLYEQYF. The CDR3 DNA reads TGTGCCAGCAGCGGTGGAGCGGGGACCCCCCTCTACGAGCAGTACTTC. The full variable domain, completed using reference TRBV9 and TRBJ2-7, is DSGVTQTPKHLITATGQRVTLRCSPRSGDLSVYWYQQSLDQGLQFLIQYYNGEERAKGNILERFSAQQFPDLHSELNLSSLELGDSALYFCASSGGAGTPLYEQYFGPGTRLTVT.

This chain joins TRBV4-3 and TRBJ2-7; tentative D call: TRBD2 (5 bases). Germline CDR1 reads LGHNA; CDR2 reads YSLEER. The CDR3 sequence is 16 residues long. With 0 bases removed from V and 7 bases from J, the gap between germline ends came to 19 bases. In nucleotides, the CDR3 is TGCGCCAGCAGCCAAGATCTTCGAGACTACACGGGGGAGCAGTACTTC. Residues: CASSQDLRDYTGEQYF.

The J gene is TRBJ1-5, the V gene TRBV28; TRBD1 might be the D (6 bases). Trimming stripped 3 bases from V and 1 base from J, with 13 bases between. CDR1 is MDHEN, CDR2 SYDVKM, per germline. This CDR3 has 16 residues. The DNA of the CDR3 is TGTGCCAGCAGTTTCCCAGGGGAAATCAGCAATCAGCCCCAGCATTTT. Translating gives CASSFPGEISNQPQHF.

This clone was counted once. The chain joins TRBV5-1 to TRBJ1-4; TRBD1 matches at 7 bases. The germline V gene has CDR1 SGHRS and CDR2 YFSETQ. CDR3 length: 16 residues. V was pared by 0 bases and J by 7 bases, with 9 bases of the junction left unmatched. This CDR3 reads CASSLARGQKGEKLFF. CDR3 DNA sequence: TGCGCCAGCAGCTTGGCTAGGGGGCAGAAAGGTGAAAAACTGTTTTTT.

The V and J genes are TRBV7-2 and TRBJ2-1; possible D gene TRBD2, 5 bases. V shed 4 bases and J shed 5 bases, with 15 bases lying between them. The CDR3 has 15 amino acids. Germline CDR1 is SGHTA and CDR2 is FQGNSA. In DNA, the CDR3 is TGTGCCAGCAGCTACTTGAAGAGAGGGAACAATGAGCAGTTCTTC. It translates to CASSYLKRGNNEQFF.

This clone was detected only once. The chain is built from TRBV12-5 and TRBJ2-7; 9 bases map to TRBD1. The V segment lost 6 bases and the J segment 5 bases; nucleotides outside the gene matches: 11. This CDR3 comprises 15 residues. The germline gives CDR1 LGHNT, CDR2 FRNRAP. DNA of the CDR3: TGTGCTAGTGGGAAATTCCGGGACAGGGCAAACGAGCAGTACTTC. Protein sequence: CASGKFRDRANEQYF.

This sequence joins TRBV27 and TRBJ2-7; tentatively, D is TRBD1 (6 bases). CDR1 MNHEY and CDR2 SMNVEV come from the germline V gene (reference sequence). Trimming removed 5 bases at V and 0 bases at J, with 17 bases between. There are 16 residues in the CDR3. The CDR3 loop reads CASSRHLDRPSYEQYF. The DNA for the CDR3 is TGTGCCAGCAGTCGACACCTAGACAGGCCCTCCTACGAGCAGTACTTC.

Details on this clone: The junction does not match germline at one end; this may be a read error. CDR3 DNA sequence: TGCGCCAGCAGCCAAGATCGACAGCACTATGGCTACCCCTTC. As protein: CASSQDRQHYGYPF. The chain employs TRBV4-3 and TRBJ1-2; D might be TRBD1 (5 bases). Germline V CDR1 and CDR2: LGHNA, YSLEER. The CDR3 runs to 14 residues.

V is TRBV15 and J is TRBJ2-1; 9 nucleotides align to TRBD2. The ends lost 1 base at V and 7 bases at J; junction bases unmatched: 8. Looked up from germline, CDR1 is LNHNV and CDR2 is YYDKDF (reference sequence). This CDR3 is built from 16 residues. The CDR3 loop reads CATSRVSREGGNEQFF. For the CDR3, the DNA is TGTGCCACCAGCAGAGTATCGCGGGAGGGCGGAAATGAGCAGTTCTTC.

The chain uses TRBV5-5 and TRBJ1-2; TRBD1 aligns across 7 bases. The CDR3 consists of 18 residues. Germline trimming cut 3 bases from V and 12 bases from J; bases unmatched to any gene: 26. Germline-derived CDR1 and CDR2 are SGHKS and YYEKEE (reference sequence). The CDR3, as DNA: TGTGCCAGCAGCTCGAAACGATGGTCTGGGGACAGCCAACCTTTCCACACCTTC. Encoded protein: CASSSKRWSGDSQPFHTF.

The chain couples TRBV6-1 to TRBJ1-5; maybe TRBD1 (6 bases). This CDR3 spans 15 amino acids. Trimming took 2 bases from V and 6 from J, leaving 14 bases between them. CDR1 MNHNS and CDR2 SASEGT come from the germline V gene. The CDR3 DNA sequence: TGTGCCAGCAGTGAACCCCAGGGGTTGCGTCAGCCCCAGCATTTT. This gives the protein CASSEPQGLRQPQHF.

The chain links TRBV29-1 to TRBJ2-7, with TRBD1 matching over 7 bases. The germline CDR1 and CDR2 sequences are SQVTM and ANQGSEA. The V and J ends lost 7 bases and 2 bases, in that order; junction bases with no gene match: 8. CDR3 length: 13 amino acids. CDR3 residues: CSAGQDFTYEQYF. CDR3 DNA sequence: TGCAGCGCCGGACAGGATTTCACCTACGAGCAGTACTTC.

The chain combines TRBV19 with TRBJ2-1; D not certain. Per the germline V gene, CDR1 is LNHDA and CDR2 is SQIVND (reference sequence). The CDR3 runs 18 residues. V gave up 1 base and J gave up 4 bases, with 20 bases separating them. In DNA, the CDR3 is TGTGCCAGTAGTATAGGGGTTCGGCCGGCTGACTTGTACAATGAGCAGTTCTTC. Translated: CASSIGVRPADLYNEQFF.

This chain links TRBV28 with TRBJ2-7, with 10 bases aligning to TRBD1. Germline loops: CDR1 MDHEN, CDR2 SYDVKM. The CDR3 length is 15 residues. After removal of 5 bases from V and 4 bases from J, the junction contained 8 bases not matched to a gene. CDR3 region: CASSPGDRGLYEQYF. CDR3 in DNA: TGTGCCAGCAGTCCAGGGGACAGGGGCCTATACGAGCAGTACTTC.

The chain has TRBV9 and TRBJ2-3, with D possibly being TRBD1 (6 bases). Trimming pared 4 bases from V and 1 base from J, leaving 13 bases between. Germline V gene lookup returns CDR1 SGDLS and CDR2 YYNGEE. The length of the CDR3 is 15 residues. CDR3 sequence (DNA): TGTGCCAGCAGCCGGGACACACCTGGCACAGATACGCAGTATTTT. Translation: CASSRDTPGTDTQYF.

The chain is built from TRBV6-5 and TRBJ2-5; D is unclear. The ends were cut back, 7 bases at V and 5 bases at J, with 8 bases in the middle. The germline CDR1 and CDR2 sequences are MNHEY and SVGAGI. The CDR3 contains 11 residues. CDR3 amino acids: CASKSVETQYF. CDR3 bases: TGTGCCAGCAAGAGTGTGGAGACCCAGTACTTC.